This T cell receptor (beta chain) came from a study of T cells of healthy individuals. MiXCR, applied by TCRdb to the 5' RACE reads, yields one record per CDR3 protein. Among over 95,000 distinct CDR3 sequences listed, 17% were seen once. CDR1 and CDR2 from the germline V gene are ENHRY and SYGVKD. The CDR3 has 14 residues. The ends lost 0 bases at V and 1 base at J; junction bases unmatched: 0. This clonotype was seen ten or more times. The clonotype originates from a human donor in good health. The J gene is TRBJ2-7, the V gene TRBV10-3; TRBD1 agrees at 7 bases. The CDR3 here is CAISESGQSYEQYF. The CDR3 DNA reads TGTGCCATCAGTGAGTCGGGACAGTCCTACGAGCAGTACTTC.